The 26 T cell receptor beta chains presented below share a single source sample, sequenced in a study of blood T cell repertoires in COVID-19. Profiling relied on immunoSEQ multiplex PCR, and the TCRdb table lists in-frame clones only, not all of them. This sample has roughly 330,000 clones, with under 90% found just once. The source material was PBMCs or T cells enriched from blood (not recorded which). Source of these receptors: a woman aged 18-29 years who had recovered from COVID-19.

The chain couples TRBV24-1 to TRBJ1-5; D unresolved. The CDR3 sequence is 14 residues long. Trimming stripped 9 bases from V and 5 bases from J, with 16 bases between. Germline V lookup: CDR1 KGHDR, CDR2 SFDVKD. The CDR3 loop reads CATREWAVHQPQHF. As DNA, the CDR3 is TGTGCCACCCGGGAGTGGGCGGTCCATCAGCCCCAGCATTTT.

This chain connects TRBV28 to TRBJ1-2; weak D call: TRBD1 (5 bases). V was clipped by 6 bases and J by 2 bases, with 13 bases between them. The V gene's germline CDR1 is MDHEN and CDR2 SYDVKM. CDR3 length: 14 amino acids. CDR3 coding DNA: TGTGCCAGCAGGGGACGGGGGGAAAACTATGGCTACACCTTC. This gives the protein CASRGRGENYGYTF.

In DNA form, the CDR3 reads TGTGCCAGCAACCGGGCGGGTTCGGATCAGCCCCAGCATTTT. This codes for CASNRAGSDQPQHF. The chain employs TRBV28 and TRBJ1-5; D is unresolved. The CDR3 runs 14 residues. Trimming cost V 7 bases and J 5 bases, with 15 bases left between them. Germline V lookup: CDR1 MDHEN, CDR2 SYDVKM.

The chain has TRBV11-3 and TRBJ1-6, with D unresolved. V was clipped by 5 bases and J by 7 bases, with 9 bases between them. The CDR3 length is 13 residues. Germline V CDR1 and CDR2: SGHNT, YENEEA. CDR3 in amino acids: CASSMLLNSPLHF. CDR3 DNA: TGTGCCAGCAGCATGCTGCTAAATTCACCCCTCCACTTT.

The CDR3 nucleotides are TGTGCCAGCTCGCCCCAACCGGGACAGCCTAATCAGCCCCAGCATTTT. Translation gives CASSPQPGQPNQPQHF. V gene TRBV18 combines with J gene TRBJ1-5, with TRBD1 matching 7 bases. This CDR3 spans 16 amino acids. J gave up 4 bases and V 6 bases, and 12 bases lay outside the gene matches. Germline CDR1 KGHSH, CDR2 LQKENI.

The CDR3 DNA follows: TGTGCCAGCAGCGAAGGGGCAGCCCAAGAGACCCAGTACTTC. Its protein is CASSEGAAQETQYF. The chain combines TRBV5-8 with TRBJ2-5; the D gene is possibly TRBD1 (5 bases). The germline V gene has CDR1 SGHTS and CDR2 YDEGEE. The V and J ends lost 4 bases and 1 base respectively, with 11 bases between them. The CDR3 sequence is 14 residues long.

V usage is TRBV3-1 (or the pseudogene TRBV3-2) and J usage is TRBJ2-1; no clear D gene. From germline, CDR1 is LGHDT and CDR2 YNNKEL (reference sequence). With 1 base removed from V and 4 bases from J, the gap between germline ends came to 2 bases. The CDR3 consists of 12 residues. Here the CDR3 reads CASSQVYNEQFF. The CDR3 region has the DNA TGTGCCAGCAGCCAAGTATACAATGAGCAGTTCTTC.

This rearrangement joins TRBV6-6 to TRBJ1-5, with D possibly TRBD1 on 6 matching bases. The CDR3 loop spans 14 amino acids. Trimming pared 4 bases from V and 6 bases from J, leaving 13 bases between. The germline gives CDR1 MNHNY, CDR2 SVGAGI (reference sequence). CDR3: CASSLTGPLQPQHF. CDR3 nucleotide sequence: TGTGCCAGCAGTTTAACAGGGCCACTTCAGCCCCAGCATTTT.

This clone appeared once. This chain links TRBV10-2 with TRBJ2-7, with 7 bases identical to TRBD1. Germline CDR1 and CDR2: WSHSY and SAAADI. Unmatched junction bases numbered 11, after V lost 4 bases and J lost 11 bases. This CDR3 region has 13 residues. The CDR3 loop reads CASSGPLRGCEYF. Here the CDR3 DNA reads TGCGCCAGCAGTGGCCCCCTCAGGGGGTGTGAGTACTTC.

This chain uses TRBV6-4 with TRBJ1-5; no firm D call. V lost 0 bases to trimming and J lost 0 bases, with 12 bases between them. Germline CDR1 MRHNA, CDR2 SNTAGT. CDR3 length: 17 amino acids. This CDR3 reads CASSDSRLIHSNQPQHF. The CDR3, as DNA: TGTGCCAGCAGTGACTCGAGGTTGATTCATAGCAATCAGCCCCAGCATTTT.

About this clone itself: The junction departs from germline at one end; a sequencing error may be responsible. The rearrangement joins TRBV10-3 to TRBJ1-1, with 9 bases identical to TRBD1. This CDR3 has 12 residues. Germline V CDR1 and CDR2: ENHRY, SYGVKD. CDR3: CAIREIGTGIDF. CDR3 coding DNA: TGTGCCATCAGGGAAATAGGGACAGGGATCGACTTT.

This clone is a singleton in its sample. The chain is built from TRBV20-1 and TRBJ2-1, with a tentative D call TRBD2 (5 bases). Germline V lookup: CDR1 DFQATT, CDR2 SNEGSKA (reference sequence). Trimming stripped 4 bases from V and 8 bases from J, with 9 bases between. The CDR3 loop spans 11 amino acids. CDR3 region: CSAKWEHEQFF. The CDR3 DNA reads TGCAGTGCTAAATGGGAGCATGAGCAGTTCTTC.

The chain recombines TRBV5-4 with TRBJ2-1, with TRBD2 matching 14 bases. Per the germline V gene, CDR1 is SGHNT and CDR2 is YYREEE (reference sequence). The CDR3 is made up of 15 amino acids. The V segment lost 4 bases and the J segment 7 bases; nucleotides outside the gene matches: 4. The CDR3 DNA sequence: TGTGCCAGCAGCCTAGGGACTAGCGGGAGTAATGAGCAGTTCTTC. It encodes CASSLGTSGSNEQFF.

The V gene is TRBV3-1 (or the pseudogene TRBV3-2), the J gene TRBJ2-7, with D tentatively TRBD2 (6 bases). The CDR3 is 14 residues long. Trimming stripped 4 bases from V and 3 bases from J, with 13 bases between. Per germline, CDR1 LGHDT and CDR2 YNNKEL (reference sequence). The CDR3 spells CASSPMEGLYEQYF. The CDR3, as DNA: TGTGCCAGCAGCCCTATGGAGGGACTCTACGAGCAGTACTTC.

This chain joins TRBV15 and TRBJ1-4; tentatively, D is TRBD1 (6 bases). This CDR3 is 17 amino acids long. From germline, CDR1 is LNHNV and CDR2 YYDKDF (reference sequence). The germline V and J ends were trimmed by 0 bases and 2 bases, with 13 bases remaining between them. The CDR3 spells CATSREITGGTNEKLFF. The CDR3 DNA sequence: TGTGCCACCAGCAGAGAGATCACGGGGGGCACTAATGAAAAACTGTTTTTT.

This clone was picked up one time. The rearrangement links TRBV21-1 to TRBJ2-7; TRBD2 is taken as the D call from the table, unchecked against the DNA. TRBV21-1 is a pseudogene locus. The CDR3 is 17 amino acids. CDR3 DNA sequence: TGTGCCAGCAGCTCGAGAAAGGGGACTCCCTCCTCCTACGAGCAGTACTTC. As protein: CASSSRKGTPSSYEQYF.

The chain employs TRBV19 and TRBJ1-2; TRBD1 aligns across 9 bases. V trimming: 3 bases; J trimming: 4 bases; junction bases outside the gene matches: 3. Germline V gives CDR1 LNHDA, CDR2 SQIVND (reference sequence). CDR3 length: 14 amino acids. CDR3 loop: CASSMGQGVYGYTF. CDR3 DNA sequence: TGTGCCAGTAGTATGGGACAGGGCGTCTATGGCTACACCTTC.

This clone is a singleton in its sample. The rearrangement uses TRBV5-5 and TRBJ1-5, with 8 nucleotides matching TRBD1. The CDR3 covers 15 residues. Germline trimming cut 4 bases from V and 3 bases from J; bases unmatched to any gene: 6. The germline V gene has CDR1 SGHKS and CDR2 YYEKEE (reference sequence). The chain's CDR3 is CASSRGTGPNQPQHF. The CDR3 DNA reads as TGTGCCAGCAGCCGGGGGACAGGCCCCAATCAGCCCCAGCATTTT.

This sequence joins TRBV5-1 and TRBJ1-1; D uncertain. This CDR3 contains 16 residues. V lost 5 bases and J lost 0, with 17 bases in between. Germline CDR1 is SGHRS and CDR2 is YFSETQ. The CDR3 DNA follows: TGCGCCAGCAGTCTTGGATGGCAGGCGTTGAACACTGAAGCTTTCTTT. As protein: CASSLGWQALNTEAFF.

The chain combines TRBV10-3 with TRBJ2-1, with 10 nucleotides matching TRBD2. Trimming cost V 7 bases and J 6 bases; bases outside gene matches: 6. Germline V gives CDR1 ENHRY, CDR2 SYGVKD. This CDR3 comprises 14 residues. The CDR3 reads CAITASGRGNEQFF. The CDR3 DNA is TGTGCCATCACGGCTAGCGGGAGAGGCAATGAGCAGTTCTTC.

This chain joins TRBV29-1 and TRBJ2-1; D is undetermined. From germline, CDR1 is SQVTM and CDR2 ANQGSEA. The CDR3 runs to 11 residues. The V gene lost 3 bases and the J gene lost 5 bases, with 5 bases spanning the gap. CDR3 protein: CSVDIDNEQFF. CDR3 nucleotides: TGCAGCGTTGACATAGACAATGAGCAGTTCTTC.

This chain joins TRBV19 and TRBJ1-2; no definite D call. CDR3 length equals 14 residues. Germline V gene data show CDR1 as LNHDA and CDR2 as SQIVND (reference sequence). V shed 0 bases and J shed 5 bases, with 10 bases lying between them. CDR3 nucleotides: TGTGCCAGTAGTATAGATGATCAGCGTTATGGCTACACCTTC. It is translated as CASSIDDQRYGYTF.

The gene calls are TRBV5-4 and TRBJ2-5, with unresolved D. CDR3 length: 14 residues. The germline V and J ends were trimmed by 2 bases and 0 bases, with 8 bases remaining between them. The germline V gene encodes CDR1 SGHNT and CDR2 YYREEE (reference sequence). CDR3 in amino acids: CASSLALHQETQYF. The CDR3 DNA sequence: TGTGCCAGCAGCTTAGCCCTCCACCAAGAGACCCAGTACTTC.

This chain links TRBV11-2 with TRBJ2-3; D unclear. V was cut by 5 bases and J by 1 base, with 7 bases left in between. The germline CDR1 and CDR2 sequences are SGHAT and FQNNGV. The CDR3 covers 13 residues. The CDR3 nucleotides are TGTGCCAGCAGCAACACAGGCACAGATACGCAGTATTTT. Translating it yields CASSNTGTDTQYF.

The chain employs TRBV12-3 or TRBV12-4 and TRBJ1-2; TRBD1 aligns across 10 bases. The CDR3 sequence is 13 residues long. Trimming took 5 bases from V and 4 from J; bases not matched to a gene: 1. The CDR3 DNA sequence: TGTGCCAGCAGTGGGACAGGGGTCTATGGCTACACCTTC. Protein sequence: CASSGTGVYGYTF.

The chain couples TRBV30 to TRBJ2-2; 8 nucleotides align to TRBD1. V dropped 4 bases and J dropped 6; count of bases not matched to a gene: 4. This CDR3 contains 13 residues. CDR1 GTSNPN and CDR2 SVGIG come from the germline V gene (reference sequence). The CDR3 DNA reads TGTGCCTGGAATCGACAGGGGCCCGGGGAGCTGTTTTTT. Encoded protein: CAWNRQGPGELFF.